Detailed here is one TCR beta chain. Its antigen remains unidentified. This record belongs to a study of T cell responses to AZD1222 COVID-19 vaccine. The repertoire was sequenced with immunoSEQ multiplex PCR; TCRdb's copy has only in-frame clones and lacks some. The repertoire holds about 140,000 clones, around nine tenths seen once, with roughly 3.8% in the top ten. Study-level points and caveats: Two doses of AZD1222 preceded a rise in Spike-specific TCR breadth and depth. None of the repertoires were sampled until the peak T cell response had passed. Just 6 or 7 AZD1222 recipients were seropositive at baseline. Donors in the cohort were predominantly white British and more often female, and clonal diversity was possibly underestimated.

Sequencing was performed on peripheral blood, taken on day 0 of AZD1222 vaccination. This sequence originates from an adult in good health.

CDR3 protein: CASTPDRGETPLHF. Here the CDR3 DNA reads TGTGCCAGTACCCCCGACAGGGGGGAGACACCCCTCCACTTT. The genes are TRBV19 and TRBJ1-6, with 9 bases matching TRBD1. The junction had 9 bases not matched to a gene; V was cut back by 7 bases and J by 11 bases. The CDR3 is 14 amino acids. Germline V CDR1 and CDR2: LNHDA, SQIVND (reference sequence).